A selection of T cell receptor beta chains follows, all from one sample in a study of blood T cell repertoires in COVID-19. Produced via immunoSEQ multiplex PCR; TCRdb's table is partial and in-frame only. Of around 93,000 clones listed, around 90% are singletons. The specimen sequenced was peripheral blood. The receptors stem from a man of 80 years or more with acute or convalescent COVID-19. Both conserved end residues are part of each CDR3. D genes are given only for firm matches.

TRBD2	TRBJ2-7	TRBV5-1	CASSSTSGGAYEQYF	TGCGCCAGCAGTTCAACTAGCGGGGGGGCCTACGAGCAGTACTTC
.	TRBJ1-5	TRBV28	CASSSQQQTSNQPQHF	TGTGCCAGCAGTTCCCAACAGCAAACCTCCAATCAGCCCCAGCATTTT
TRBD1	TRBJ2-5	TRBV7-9	CASSQGNQETQYF	TGTGCCAGCTCACAGGGGAACCAAGAGACCCAGTACTTC
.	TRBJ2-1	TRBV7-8	CASSLATNYNEQFF	TGTGCCAGCAGCTTAGCGACTAACTACAATGAGCAGTTCTTC
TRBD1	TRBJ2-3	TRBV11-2	CASSPLGGQGGTDTQYF	TGTGCCAGCAGCCCCCTCGGGGGACAGGGAGGCACAGATACGCAGTATTTT
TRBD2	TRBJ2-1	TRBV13	CASSFSGGSYNEQFF	TGTGCCAGCAGCTTTTCGGGAGGGTCCTACAATGAGCAGTTCTTC
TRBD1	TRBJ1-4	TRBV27	CASSPDRGGEKLFF	TGTGCCAGCAGTCCCGACAGGGGAGGTGAAAAACTGTTTTTT
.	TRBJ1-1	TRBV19	CASSTPPGAGGNTEAFF	TGTGCCAGTAGTACCCCCCCGGGGGCGGGGGGGAACACTGAAGCTTTCTTT
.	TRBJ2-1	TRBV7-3	CASSPESYNEQFF	TGTGCCAGCAGCCCCGAGTCCTACAATGAGCAGTTCTTC
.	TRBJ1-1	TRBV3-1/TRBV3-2	CASSQNPDRSTEAFF	TGTGCCAGCAGCCAGAACCCGGACAGAAGCACTGAAGCTTTCTTT
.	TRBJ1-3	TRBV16	CASSQWGTGSGNTIYF	TGTGCCAGCAGCCAATGGGGCACCGGCTCTGGAAACACCATATATTTT
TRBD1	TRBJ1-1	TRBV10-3	CAISETTGDTEAFF	TGTGCCATCAGTGAGACGACAGGGGACACTGAAGCTTTCTTT
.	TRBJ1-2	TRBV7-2	CASSSNRVGYTF	TGTGCCAGCAGCTCCAACAGGGTTGGCTACACCTTC
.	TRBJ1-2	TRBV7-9	CASRRGGESYGYTF	TGTGCCAGCAGAAGGGGAGGGGAGAGCTATGGCTACACCTTC